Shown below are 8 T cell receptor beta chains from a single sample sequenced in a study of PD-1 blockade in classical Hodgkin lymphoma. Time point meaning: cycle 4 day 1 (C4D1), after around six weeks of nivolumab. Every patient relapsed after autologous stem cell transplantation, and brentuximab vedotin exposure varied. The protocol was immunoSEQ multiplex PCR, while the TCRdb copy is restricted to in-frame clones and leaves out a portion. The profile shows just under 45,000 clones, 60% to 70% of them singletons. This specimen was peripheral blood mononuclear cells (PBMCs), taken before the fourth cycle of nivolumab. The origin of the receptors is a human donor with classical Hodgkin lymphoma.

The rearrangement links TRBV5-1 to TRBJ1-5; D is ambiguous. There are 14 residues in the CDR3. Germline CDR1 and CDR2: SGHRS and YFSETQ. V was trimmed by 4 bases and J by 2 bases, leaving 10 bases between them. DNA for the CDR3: TGCGCCAGCAGCCCCCAGTCGGGCAATCAGCCCCAGCATTTT. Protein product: CASSPQSGNQPQHF.

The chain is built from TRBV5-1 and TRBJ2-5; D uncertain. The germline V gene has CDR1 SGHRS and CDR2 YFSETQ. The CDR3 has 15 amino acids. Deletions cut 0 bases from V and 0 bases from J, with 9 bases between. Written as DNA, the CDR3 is TGCGCCAGCAGCTTGGCCGGCAGATACCAAGAGACCCAGTACTTC. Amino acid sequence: CASSLAGRYQETQYF.

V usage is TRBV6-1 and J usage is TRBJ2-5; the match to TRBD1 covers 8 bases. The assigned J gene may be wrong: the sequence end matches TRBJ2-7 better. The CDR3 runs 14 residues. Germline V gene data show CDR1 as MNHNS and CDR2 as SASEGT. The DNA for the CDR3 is TGTGCCAGCAGTCCGGGACAGGACTCCTACGAGCAGTACTTC. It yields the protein CASSPGQDSYEQYF.

The CDR3 DNA follows: TGTGCCAGCACTCTCACTGGGAGCTATGAGCAGTTCTTC. This translates into CASTLTGSYEQFF. The chain employs TRBV2 and TRBJ2-1; D perhaps matches TRBD2 (5 bases). Trimming left V 7 bases short and J 8 bases short, with 15 bases between. The CDR3 loop spans 13 amino acids. Germline V gene sequence: CDR1 SNHLY, CDR2 FYNNEI.

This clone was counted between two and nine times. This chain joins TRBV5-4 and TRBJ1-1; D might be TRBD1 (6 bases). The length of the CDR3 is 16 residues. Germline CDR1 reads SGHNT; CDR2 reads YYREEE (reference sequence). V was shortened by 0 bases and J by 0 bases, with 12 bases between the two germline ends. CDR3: CASSLGQANMNTEAFF. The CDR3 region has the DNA TGTGCCAGCAGCTTGGGACAGGCCAACATGAACACTGAAGCTTTCTTT.

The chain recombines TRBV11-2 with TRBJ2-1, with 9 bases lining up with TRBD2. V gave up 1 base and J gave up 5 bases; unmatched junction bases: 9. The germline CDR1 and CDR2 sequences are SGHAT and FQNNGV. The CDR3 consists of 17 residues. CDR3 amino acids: CASSLAVGGRGNNEQFF. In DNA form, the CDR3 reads TGTGCCAGCAGCTTAGCTGTGGGCGGGAGGGGTAACAATGAGCAGTTCTTC.

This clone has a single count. The CDR3 DNA sequence: TGCGCCAGCAGCTTAAATAGCGGGGACTACAATGAGCAGTTCTTC. This codes for CASSLNSGDYNEQFF. J is TRBJ2-1 and V is TRBV5-1; 8 bases line up with TRBD2. This CDR3 has 15 residues. J was trimmed by 3 bases and V by 2 bases; bases with no gene match: 4. CDR1 and CDR2 (germline): SGHRS, YFSETQ.

CDR3 DNA: TGTGCCAGCAGCTTACGAGGGGCCAGGGTAGGGCTCACAGATACGCAGTATTTT. It specifies CASSLRGARVGLTDTQYF. The gene calls are TRBV7-3 and TRBJ2-3, with D possibly being TRBD1 or TRBD2 (5 bases each). The CDR3 covers 18 residues. Per germline, CDR1 SGHTA and CDR2 FQGTGA. V shed 2 bases and J shed 2 bases, with 20 bases lying between them. The full variable domain, its missing parts supplied by reference TRBV7-3 and TRBJ2-3, is GAGVSQTPSNKVTEKGKYVELRCDPISGHTALYWYRQSLGQGPEFLIYFQGTGAADDSGLPNDRFFAVRPEGSVSTLKIQRTERGDSAVYLCASSLRGARVGLTDTQYFGPGTRLTVL.